This T cell receptor beta chain was observed in a study of T cell responses to AZD1222 COVID-19 vaccine. Study observations and caveats: Donor demographics were predominantly white British with a female majority; clonal diversity may be underestimated.

Deletions cut 0 bases from V and 8 bases from J, with 10 bases between. The CDR3 sequence is 13 residues long. CDR1 and CDR2 (germline): GTSNPN, SVGIG (reference sequence). Turning to this clone: What it binds is not known.

Repertoires were generated with immunoSEQ multiplex PCR, while TCRdb's copy carries only in-frame clones and drops some. The repertoire has about 90,000 clones, 88% of them found once; the top ten carry under 13%. Specimen: peripheral blood, collected on day 0 of MenACWY control vaccination. The chain recombines TRBV30 with TRBJ2-2, with TRBD1 as a possible D gene (6 bases). The clonotype comes from an adult in good health. CDR3 loop: CAWSVGGSGELFF. The CDR3 nucleotides are TGTGCCTGGAGTGTAGGGGGATCGGGGGAGCTGTTTTTT.